These T cell receptor beta chains were read from a single sample in a study of PD-L1 blockade in urothelial cancer. Repertoires were generated with immunoSEQ multiplex PCR, while TCRdb's copy carries only in-frame clones and drops some. Of 71,000 or so clones detected, 85% to 90% appear once; the ten largest clones hold 3.4%. The source material was PBMCs, sampled around atezolizumab (anti-PD-L1) treatment. The receptors derive from a man aged 55 to 70 with urothelial cancer. The CDR3 runs from the conserved cysteine through the conserved F or W. A D gene is named only where the DNA matches it firmly. Only part of the rows carry a size: once, few, many, or a class if the clone is expanded.

v_call: TRBV5-1
clone_size: -
d_call: TRBD1
j_call: TRBJ1-2
cdr3_aa: CASSSDRGRNYGYTF
cdr3_nt: TGCGCCAGCAGCTCCGACAGGGGGCGAAACTATGGCTACACCTTC

v_call: TRBV5-1
clone_size: -
d_call: TRBD2
j_call: TRBJ2-3
cdr3_aa: CASSEGTSVDTQYF
cdr3_nt: TGCGCCAGCAGCGAAGGGACTAGCGTAGATACGCAGTATTTT

v_call: TRBV7-9
clone_size: -
d_call: TRBD1
j_call: TRBJ2-2
cdr3_aa: CASSPRAGGITGELFF
cdr3_nt: TGTGCCAGCAGCCCCCGGGCAGGGGGCATCACCGGGGAGCTGTTTTTT

v_call: TRBV6-1
clone_size: few
d_call: TRBD1
j_call: TRBJ2-7
cdr3_aa: CASRPQGDEQYF
cdr3_nt: TGTGCCAGCAGACCCCAGGGGGACGAGCAGTACTTC

v_call: TRBV10-3
clone_size: -
d_call: -
j_call: TRBJ2-7
cdr3_aa: CAIGLSYEQYF
cdr3_nt: TGTGCCATCGGACTCTCATACGAGCAGTACTTC

v_call: TRBV6-5
clone_size: -
d_call: TRBD1
j_call: TRBJ2-7
cdr3_aa: CASSSTGGVYEQYF
cdr3_nt: TGTGCCAGCAGTTCGACAGGGGGCGTCTACGAGCAGTACTTC

v_call: TRBV19
clone_size: -
d_call: TRBD2
j_call: TRBJ2-1
cdr3_aa: CASSIGGLAGGEQFF
cdr3_nt: TGTGCCAGTAGTATAGGCGGGCTAGCGGGAGGTGAGCAGTTCTTC

v_call: TRBV11-2
clone_size: -
d_call: -
j_call: TRBJ2-1
cdr3_aa: CASRLSGRGAYNEQFF
cdr3_nt: TGTGCCAGCAGATTGTCAGGACGGGGGGCTTACAATGAGCAGTTCTTC

v_call: TRBV5-1
clone_size: -
d_call: -
j_call: TRBJ2-2
cdr3_aa: CASSLVSGELFF
cdr3_nt: TGCGCCAGCAGCTTGGTATCCGGGGAGCTGTTTTTT

v_call: TRBV5-6
clone_size: -
d_call: TRBD1
j_call: TRBJ2-5
cdr3_aa: CASSWWTGQETQYF
cdr3_nt: TGTGCCAGCAGTTGGTGGACAGGGCAAGAGACCCAGTACTTC

v_call: TRBV5-1
clone_size: -
d_call: TRBD1
j_call: TRBJ2-7
cdr3_aa: CASSSGTGTSYEQYF
cdr3_nt: TGCGCCAGCAGCTCCGGGACAGGGACTTCCTACGAGCAGTACTTC

v_call: TRBV27
clone_size: once
d_call: -
j_call: TRBJ2-4
cdr3_aa: CASSSGGTAWGSKNIQYF
cdr3_nt: TGTGCCAGCAGTTCAGGCGGGACAGCATGGGGGTCCAAAAACATTCAGTACTTC

v_call: TRBV4-1
clone_size: -
d_call: -
j_call: TRBJ2-7
cdr3_aa: CASSQDLAGLTPEQYF
cdr3_nt: TGCGCCAGCAGCCAAGATTTGGCGGGATTGACCCCAGAGCAGTACTTC

v_call: TRBV10-3
clone_size: -
d_call: -
j_call: TRBJ1-5
cdr3_aa: CAISEPILHSHSNQPQHF
cdr3_nt: TGTGCCATCAGTGAGCCTATTTTGCACTCTCATAGCAATCAGCCCCAGCATTTT

v_call: TRBV15
clone_size: -
d_call: TRBD2
j_call: TRBJ2-5
cdr3_aa: CATSRELAGVETQYF
cdr3_nt: TGTGCCACCAGCAGAGAACTAGCGGGAGTAGAGACCCAGTACTTC

v_call: TRBV5-1
clone_size: -
d_call: -
j_call: TRBJ2-7
cdr3_aa: CASRPGAGSSYEQYF
cdr3_nt: TGCGCCAGCAGGCCAGGGGCAGGGAGCTCCTACGAGCAGTACTTC

v_call: TRBV5-1
clone_size: once
d_call: TRBD1
j_call: TRBJ1-4
cdr3_aa: CASSQGTGGENRLFF
cdr3_nt: TGCGCCAGCAGCCAAGGGACAGGTGGTGAAAATAGACTGTTTTTT

v_call: TRBV4-1
clone_size: -
d_call: TRBD1
j_call: TRBJ2-7
cdr3_aa: CASSRVDREYEQYF
cdr3_nt: TGCGCCAGCAGCCGCGTGGACAGGGAGTACGAGCAGTACTTC

v_call: TRBV10-3
clone_size: -
d_call: -
j_call: TRBJ1-2
cdr3_aa: CAISEGRDTNYGYTF
cdr3_nt: TGTGCCATCAGTGAGGGGAGGGACACTAACTATGGCTACACCTTC

v_call: TRBV14
clone_size: once
d_call: -
j_call: TRBJ2-5
cdr3_aa: CASNHRGGETQYF
cdr3_nt: TGTGCCAGCAATCACAGGGGAGGAGAGACCCAGTACTTC

v_call: TRBV18
clone_size: -
d_call: TRBD2
j_call: TRBJ2-7
cdr3_aa: CASSPPGLAGGAYEQYF
cdr3_nt: TGTGCCAGCTCACCACCGGGCCTAGCGGGAGGGGCCTACGAGCAGTACTTC

v_call: TRBV19
clone_size: -
d_call: -
j_call: TRBJ1-1
cdr3_aa: CASSPDRQGKTEAFF
cdr3_nt: TGTGCCAGTAGTCCCGACCGGCAGGGTAAAACTGAAGCTTTCTTT

v_call: TRBV27
clone_size: -
d_call: -
j_call: TRBJ2-3
cdr3_aa: CASTSGEGTDTQYF
cdr3_nt: TGTGCCAGCACCTCTGGGGAGGGCACAGATACGCAGTATTTT

v_call: TRBV7-2
clone_size: -
d_call: -
j_call: TRBJ1-5
cdr3_aa: CASSLGRSGQPQHF
cdr3_nt: TGTGCCAGCAGCTTGGGCAGGTCCGGTCAGCCCCAGCATTTT

v_call: TRBV12-2
clone_size: -
d_call: -
j_call: TRBJ1-5
cdr3_aa: CASPLPYQPQHF
cdr3_nt: TGTGCAAGTCCCCTCCCGTATCAGCCCCAGCATTTT

v_call: TRBV29-1
clone_size: -
d_call: -
j_call: TRBJ1-5
cdr3_aa: CSVDLQGSNQPQHF
cdr3_nt: TGCAGCGTTGATTTGCAGGGTAGCAATCAGCCCCAGCATTTT

v_call: TRBV10-2
clone_size: -
d_call: TRBD2
j_call: TRBJ2-3
cdr3_aa: CASSEGTSGLDTQYF
cdr3_nt: TGCGCCAGCAGTGAGGGGACTAGCGGCTTGGATACGCAGTATTTT

v_call: TRBV4-1
clone_size: -
d_call: -
j_call: TRBJ2-7
cdr3_aa: CASSQGGYEQYF
cdr3_nt: TGCGCCAGCAGCCAAGGCGGCTACGAGCAGTACTTC

v_call: TRBV7-9
clone_size: -
d_call: TRBD1
j_call: TRBJ2-5
cdr3_aa: CASSLRTGETQYF
cdr3_nt: TGTGCCAGCAGCCTAAGGACAGGAGAGACCCAGTACTTC

v_call: TRBV5-6
clone_size: -
d_call: TRBD1
j_call: TRBJ1-2
cdr3_aa: CASSRRGLWYGYTF
cdr3_nt: TGTGCCAGCAGCCGCAGGGGGCTCTGGTATGGCTACACCTTC

v_call: TRBV29-1
clone_size: -
d_call: -
j_call: TRBJ1-2
cdr3_aa: CSVSGEALYGYTF
cdr3_nt: TGCAGCGTTTCCGGGGAGGCACTCTATGGCTACACCTTC

v_call: TRBV7-2
clone_size: -
d_call: -
j_call: TRBJ2-3
cdr3_aa: CASSLAGRGDTQYF
cdr3_nt: TGTGCCAGCAGCTTAGCTGGGAGGGGGGATACGCAGTATTTT